Shown below are 5 T cell receptor beta chains from a single sample sequenced in a study of cytotoxic CD8 clonotypes in ibrutinib-treated CLL. Profiling relied on immunoSEQ multiplex PCR, and the TCRdb table lists in-frame clones only, not all of them. The table lists 150,000 to 250,000 clones, around 70% of them singletons, with 10% to 15% in the top ten. This specimen was PBMCs, taken after 24 months of ibrutinib treatment. The origin of the receptors is a human donor with chronic lymphocytic leukemia.

The chain recombines TRBV18 with TRBJ1-2; maybe TRBD1 (6 bases). The ends were cut back, 5 bases at V and 6 bases at J, with 22 bases in the middle. The CDR3 extends over 16 amino acids. CDR1 is KGHSH, CDR2 LQKENI, per germline. The CDR3 sequence: CASSSYRDSPSDGYTF. The CDR3 DNA reads as TGTGCCAGCTCATCCTACAGGGATTCCCCTTCGGATGGCTACACCTTC.

The rearrangement uses TRBV19 and TRBJ1-1, with no clear D. V lost 4 bases, J lost 3 bases, and 9 bases lay in between. Germline CDR1 reads LNHDA; CDR2 reads SQIVND (reference sequence). The CDR3 contains 13 residues. CDR3 sequence: CASSTQAYTEAFF. CDR3 in DNA: TGTGCCAGTAGTACTCAGGCGTACACTGAAGCTTTCTTT. Full variable domain (rest looked up from reference TRBV19 and TRBJ1-1): DGGITQSPKYLFRKEGQNVTLSCEQNLNHDAMYWYRQDPGQGLRLIYYSQIVNDFQKGDIAEGYSVSREKKESFPLTVTSAQKNPTAFYLCASSTQAYTEAFFGQGTRLTVV.

The rearrangement uses TRBV6-5 and TRBJ2-7, with 8 bases lining up with TRBD1. In germline, CDR1 is MNHEY, CDR2 SVGAGI. The ends lost 4 bases at V and 1 base at J; junction bases unmatched: 6. This CDR3 region has 15 residues. The CDR3 reads CASSFQGALSYEQYF. Here the CDR3 DNA reads TGTGCCAGCAGTTTTCAGGGGGCTCTTTCCTACGAGCAGTACTTC.

This chain uses TRBV27 with TRBJ2-1, with D tentatively TRBD2 (6 bases). CDR1 is MNHEY, CDR2 SMNVEV, per germline (reference sequence). This CDR3 is built from 14 residues. V shed 6 bases and J shed 7 bases, with 16 bases lying between them. The CDR3 DNA follows: TGTGCCAGCAGCCCCGCCCCGACTAGTAATGAGCAGTTCTTC. This sequence encodes CASSPAPTSNEQFF.

In this sample, this clone turned up a few times. J is TRBJ1-5 and V is TRBV4-1; perhaps TRBD1 as D (5 bases). V lost 4 bases to trimming and J lost 6 bases, with 19 bases between them. The CDR3 sequence is 16 residues long. CDR1 is MGHRA, CDR2 YSYEKL, per germline. As DNA, the CDR3 is TGCGCCAGCAGCCTCACCCTTGACAGTAGCGGTCAGCCCCAGCATTTT. Translating it yields CASSLTLDSSGQPQHF.